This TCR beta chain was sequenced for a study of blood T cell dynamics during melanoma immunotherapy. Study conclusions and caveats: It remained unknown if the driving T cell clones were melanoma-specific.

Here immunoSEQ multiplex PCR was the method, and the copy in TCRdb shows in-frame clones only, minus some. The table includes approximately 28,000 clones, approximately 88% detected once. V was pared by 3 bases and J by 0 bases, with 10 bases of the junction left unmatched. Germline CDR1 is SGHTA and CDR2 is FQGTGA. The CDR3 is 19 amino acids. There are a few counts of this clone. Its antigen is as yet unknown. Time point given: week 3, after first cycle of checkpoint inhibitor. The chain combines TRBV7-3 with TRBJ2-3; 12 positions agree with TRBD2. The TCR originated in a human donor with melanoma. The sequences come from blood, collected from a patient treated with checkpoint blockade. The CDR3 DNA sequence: TGTGCCAGCAGCTTGGTCGGGACTAGCGGGTACTCTAGCACAGATACGCAGTATTTT. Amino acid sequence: CASSLVGTSGYSSTDTQYF.